The entry that follows covers one T cell receptor (beta chain) sequence. Its binding antigen is unknown. The CDR3, from cysteine to phenylalanine, totals 13 residues. DNA for this receptor is not on file. From a lookup of the germline V gene (reference sequence), CDR1 and CDR2 are LNHNV and YYDKDF. This entry comes from a study of CXCR3-negative and CXCR3-positive naive CD8 T cells (dated 2019 in TCRdb). Study-wide context: Approximately 130 million TRB reads were obtained in total, roughly 1.5 +/- 0.3 million reads per library. Diversity and physicochemical repertoire analyses were performed on about eleven donors pooled from two independent experiments. TRBV-TRBJ cluster analysis included naive subsets from 5 or 6 donors and memory cells from 3 donors. The full study reports these points: Because surface CD5, which is linked to self-reactivity in mice, was comparable between the naive subsets, TCR interaction strength was also inferred from TRB CDR3 physicochemical properties. Similar TRBV-TRBJ usage was shown by naive CXCR3-negative and CXCR3-positive cells from the same donor, whereas distinct patterns were shown by memory cells. Both naive subsets had comparably high repertoire diversity, while memory CD8+ T cells had much lower repertoire diversity. Because CXCR3 expression was partially decreased after cryopreservation, freshly isolated PBMCs were used for most assays. TRB CDR3s from CXCR3-positive naive cells showed higher hydrophobicity (lower Kidera factor 4), lower energy, and higher strength and volume indices than CXCR3-negative naive cells.

For sequencing, a NextSeq 550 was employed. The Human TCR Profiling Kit (MiLaboratory) was used to prepare UMI-labeled 5' RACE TRB cDNA libraries. cDNA synthesis used the entire amount of extracted RNA, and PCR amplification then used the entire amount of cDNA produced. Libraries were prepared in parallel with an identical number of PCR cycles. Per the authors' processing: With a minimum of two reads required per UMI, MIGEC and MiXCR pulled out about 54,000 +/- 9,700 unique UMI-labeled TRB cDNA molecules from each library. Each library averaged about 40,000 +/- 10,000 functional in-frame TRB CDR3 nucleotide clonotypes without stop codons. Diversity metrics, including normalized Shannon-Wiener and Chao1, were computed in VDJtools after downsampling to 5000 UMI-labeled TRB molecules per sample. For the central five CDR3 residues, VDJtools calculated physicochemical properties weighted by clonotype size, namely interaction energy, strength, volume and Kidera factor 4. Each entry corresponds to one CDR3 protein sequence from reads that TCRdb reprocessed, and DNA is not given. The V and J calls were determined by TCRdb, not by the authors. In this sample's table one finds approximately 100,000 distinct CDR3 sequences. The top ten clones comprise 0.3% to 0.4% of the sample.

Each CD8+ T cell subset was flow-sorted in triplicate, with under 350,000 cells per subset placed directly into RLT lysis buffer. Naive CD8+ T cells were defined stringently as CD45RO-CCR7+CD27+CD95- to exclude memory contaminants. Using standard density gradient centrifugation, peripheral blood mononuclear cells were isolated from buffy coats. Naive CXCR3-negative and CXCR3-positive CD8+ T cells were flow-sorted using a FACSAria III. An RNeasy Mini Kit was used to extract total RNA from the sorted cells. This clonotype was sampled from a human donor in good health. Some clones in this sample may be carry-over from other donors' samples. The sequencing sample was made of naive CXCR3+ CD8+ T cells from blood. The sample's cell subset or site label, decoded: CD45RO-CCR7+CD27+CD95- naive CD8+ T cells expressing CXCR3 (TNR3+). The chain links TRBV15 with TRBJ2-1. The CDR3 amino acid sequence is: CATSSIQVNEQFF.